This T cell receptor beta chain was found in a study of CD8+ T cells in alopecia areata (dated by TCRdb to the late 2010s). For the study in its entirety: The treated patients took part in an open-label pilot trial in which moderate-to-severe alopecia areata was treated with oral tofacitinib at 5 to 10 mg twice daily. Patients stayed on tofacitinib for 6 to 18 months and then had 6 months of follow-up off drug so that delayed response and recurrence could be assessed. In both human patients and the C3H/HeJ mouse model, the study applied high-throughput TCRbeta sequencing to look at T cell clonal expansion in alopecia areata. The RNA source kit depended on sample type: the PAXgene miRNA kit for fixed scalp, the miRNeasy kit for PBMCs, and the RNeasy kit for mouse skin. In humans, TCRbeta sequencing was performed on scalp tissue and on sorted CD4+ and CD8+ peripheral blood T cells from healthy controls and from patients with patchy or totalis/universalis alopecia areata. Clonality in the scalp was compared among normal scalp (n=4), patchy alopecia areata scalp (n=8), and alopecia totalis/universalis scalp (n=8). immunoSEQ multiplex PCR using 35 Vbeta forward primers and 13 Jbeta reverse primers was used to amplify TCRbeta CDR3 regions. Biopsies were taken from tofacitinib-treated patients at baseline and again at 4 and 24 weeks into treatment, and several of those patients also had a later scalp biopsy.

Lesional scalp punch biopsies and peripheral blood were obtained from alopecia areata patients. PBMCs were isolated by density centrifugation and stained for CD3, CD4 and CD8, and CD4+ and CD8+ T cells were sorted on a FACSAria. Library preparation was by the immunoSEQ multiplex PCR assay. RNA was extracted from all samples and reverse transcribed into cDNA, which served as template for TCR sequencing. First-strand cDNA was synthesized using SuperScript III with a 2:1 mix of oligo-dT and random hexamers. A synthetic immune receptor repertoire was used to assess amplification bias, and residual bias was removed computationally. The published analysis was carried out like this. Raw reads were preprocessed for error removal, and CDR3 was defined according to IMGT conventions as running from the conserved cysteine to phenylalanine. Clonality was calculated as 1 minus Shannon entropy normalized by log2 of the number of productive unique TCRs. Whether each scalp clone was CD4 or CD8 was inferred by checking scalp TCRbeta sequences against the CD4 and CD8 repertoires from sorted blood. What TCRdb holds here is the immuneACCESS table cut down to in-frame rearrangements. Part of the clones is not present; checked against another copy, under half of the missing clones reflect an unresolved V gene, and the others are unexplained. V and J calls and clone size come straight from that table; D and trimming were deduced from the DNA. The sample contains 150,000 or so clones, approximately 45% of them found a single time. Around 7% of the sample is held by the ten biggest clonotypes.

Summary of the overall study and its limitations: Shared TCR sequences between patients were less evident than in mice, which may be partly attributable to HLA diversity in the patient population. Unlike mouse skin, where gammadelta T cells dominate, normal human skin contains resident alphabeta T cells that get sequenced too, which complicates analysis of the scalp TCR repertoire. Compared with normal scalp, lesional scalp, particularly in alopecia totalis/universalis, had higher clonality and more expanded CD8+ clones, which suggests antigenic drive.

This clone was counted only a few times. No antigen is known for it. No base-level quality is on record; no much larger clone is a single base apart. The sequence derives from a human donor with alopecia areata. Sample: CD4+ T cells sorted from blood.

The nucleotide sequence is given as TGTGCCAGCAGTGAATCGGTATCCGGAAACACCATATATTTT. This yields the protein CASSESVSGNTIYF. The chain couples TRBV25-1 to TRBJ1-3, with the D gene uncertain. According to the germline V gene, CDR1 reads MGHDK and CDR2 reads SYGVNS. From the cysteine through the phenylalanine, the CDR3 covers 14 amino acids. The kept DNA is CDR3 alone, 42 bases in frame from the first base. V is cut by 1 base and J by 4 bases, and the space between the germline ends is 8 bases.